The subject of this entry is one T cell receptor beta chain. Antigen unknown. This entry belongs to a study of T cell repertoires in cytomegalovirus infection. Study-level information: Matching HLA type, along with CMV infection, was indicated by public TCR beta signatures.

Germline V gene sequence: CDR1 MNHNS, CDR2 SASEGT. This CDR3 has 13 residues. Deletions cut 3 bases from V and 6 bases from J, with 11 bases between. TCRdb ran MiXCR on the reads and lists one entry per CDR3 protein. Of some 450,000 distinct CDR3 sequences in the sample, roughly 30% were seen once. Study-wide results and caveats: The ex vivo response was dominated by HLA-C-restricted CMV-specific TCR beta clonotypes. Cumulative public TCR beta family frequency identified CMV carriers with the relevant HLA.

This chain connects TRBV6-1 to TRBJ1-2; TRBD1 might be the D (5 bases). This TCR was sampled from a human donor in good health (CMV status not recorded). Some clones in this sample may be carry-over from other donors' samples. The sequencing sample was made of PBMCs. This CDR3 is CASSDYGGNGYTF. The CDR3 coding sequence is TGTGCCAGCAGTGACTACGGGGGAAATGGCTACACCTTC.